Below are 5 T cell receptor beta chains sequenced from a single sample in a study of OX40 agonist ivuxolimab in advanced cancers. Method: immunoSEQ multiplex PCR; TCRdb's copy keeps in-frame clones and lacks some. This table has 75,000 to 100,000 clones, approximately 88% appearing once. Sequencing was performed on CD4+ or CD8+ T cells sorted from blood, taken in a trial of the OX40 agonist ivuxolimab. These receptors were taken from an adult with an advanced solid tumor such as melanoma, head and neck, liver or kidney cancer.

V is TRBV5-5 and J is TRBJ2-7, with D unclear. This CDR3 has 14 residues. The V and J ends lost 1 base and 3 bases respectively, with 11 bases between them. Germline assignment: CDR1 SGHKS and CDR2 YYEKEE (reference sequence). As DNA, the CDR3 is TGTGCCAGCAGCTTGTCGACTGATGACTACGAGCAGTACTTC. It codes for CASSLSTDDYEQYF.

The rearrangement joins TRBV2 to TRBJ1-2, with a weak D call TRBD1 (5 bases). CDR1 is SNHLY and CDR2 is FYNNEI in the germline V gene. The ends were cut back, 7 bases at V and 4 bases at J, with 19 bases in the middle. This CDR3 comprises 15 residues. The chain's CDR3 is CASTLILTGSYGYTF. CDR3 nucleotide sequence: TGTGCCAGCACCCTGATCCTCACAGGTAGCTATGGCTACACCTTC.

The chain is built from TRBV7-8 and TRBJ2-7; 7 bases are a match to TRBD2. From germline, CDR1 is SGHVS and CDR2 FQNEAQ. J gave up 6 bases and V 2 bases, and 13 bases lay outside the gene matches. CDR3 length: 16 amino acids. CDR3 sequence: CASSLLGGRAPSEQYF. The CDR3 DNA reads TGTGCCAGCAGCTTACTGGGTGGGAGGGCCCCCTCCGAGCAGTACTTC.

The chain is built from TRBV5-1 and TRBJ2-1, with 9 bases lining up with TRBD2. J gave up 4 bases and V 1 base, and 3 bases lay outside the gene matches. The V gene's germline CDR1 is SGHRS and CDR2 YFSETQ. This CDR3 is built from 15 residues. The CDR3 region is CASSLPLAGYNEQFF. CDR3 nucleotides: TGCGCCAGCAGCTTGCCACTAGCGGGTTACAATGAGCAGTTCTTC.

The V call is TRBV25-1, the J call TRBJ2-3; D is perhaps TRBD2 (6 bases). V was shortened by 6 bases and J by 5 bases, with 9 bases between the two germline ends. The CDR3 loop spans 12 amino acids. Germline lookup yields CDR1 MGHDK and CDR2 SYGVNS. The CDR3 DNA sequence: TGTGCCAGCAGGGCGCGGGGAGATACGCAGTATTTT. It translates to CASRARGDTQYF. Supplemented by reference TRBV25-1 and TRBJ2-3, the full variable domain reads EADIYQTPRYLVIGTGKKITLECSQTMGHDKMYWYQQDPGMELHLIHYSYGVNSTEKGDLSSESTVSRIRTEHFPLTLESARPSHTSQYLCASRARGDTQYFGPGTRLTVL.